This T cell receptor beta chain derives from a study of blood T cells in healthy people across ages. The study, taken as a whole, reports: Any conclusive comparison of naive versus antigen-experienced cells was prevented by using unsorted PBMCs.

This clonotype was picked up many times. The antigen is not known. Aged about 6 to 100, donors were systemically healthy Caucasians from Russia. The draw of peripheral blood yielded ten milliliters from each donor. It was with a sample-barcoded 5' primer and a J-beta primer mix that a second PCR of about 6 to 11 cycles was run. TCRdb called the 5' RACE reads again in MiXCR, with one record for every CDR3 protein. The sample carries roughly 650,000 distinct CDR3 sequences, approximately 31% recorded once. The receptor was derived from a woman aged 80 or over in good health. Sequencing was done on a sample of blood.

CDR3 amino acids: CSVAGTPYGYTF. The CDR3 nucleotides read TGCAGCGTCGCCGGGACCCCCTATGGCTACACCTTC. V gene TRBV29-1 combines with J gene TRBJ1-2, with D perhaps TRBD1 (5 bases). The CDR3 has 12 amino acids. The germline V and J ends were trimmed by 6 bases and 4 bases, with 12 bases remaining between them. Germline V gene lookup returns CDR1 SQVTM and CDR2 ANQGSEA.